This T cell receptor (beta chain) was recorded in a study of OX40 agonist ivuxolimab in advanced cancers. Trimming removed 6 bases at V and 6 bases at J, with 8 bases between. The CDR3 sequence is 12 residues long. From germline, CDR1 is SNHLY and CDR2 FYNNEI. Sequenced by immunoSEQ multiplex PCR; TCRdb stores in-frame clones only, minus some. Of about 76,000 clones listed, about 85% were seen once; the top ten hold under 2%. This receptor was identified in an adult with an advanced solid tumor such as melanoma, head and neck, liver or kidney cancer. The chain recombines TRBV2 with TRBJ2-2; unclear D gene. The sequencing here drew on CD4+ or CD8+ T cells sorted from blood, taken in a trial of the OX40 agonist ivuxolimab. DNA for the CDR3: TGTGCCAGCAGAAAGGCGGCCGGGGAGCTGTTTTTT. The encoded protein is CASRKAAGELFF.